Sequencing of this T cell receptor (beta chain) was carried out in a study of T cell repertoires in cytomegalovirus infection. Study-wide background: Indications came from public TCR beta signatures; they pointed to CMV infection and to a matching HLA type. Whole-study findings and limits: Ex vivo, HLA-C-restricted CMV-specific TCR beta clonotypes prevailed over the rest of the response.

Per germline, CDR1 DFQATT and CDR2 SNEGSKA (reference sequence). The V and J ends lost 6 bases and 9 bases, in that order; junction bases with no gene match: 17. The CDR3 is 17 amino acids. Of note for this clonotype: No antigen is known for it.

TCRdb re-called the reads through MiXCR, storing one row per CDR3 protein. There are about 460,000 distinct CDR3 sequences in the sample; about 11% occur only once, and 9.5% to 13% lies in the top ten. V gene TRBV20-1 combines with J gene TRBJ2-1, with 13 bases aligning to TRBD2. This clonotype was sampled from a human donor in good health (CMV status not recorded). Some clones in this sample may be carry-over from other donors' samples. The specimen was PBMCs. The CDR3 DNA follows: TGCAGTGCACTTCCGGGACTAGCGGGATCAGGTGAAGGTGAGCAGTTCTTC. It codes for CSALPGLAGSGEGEQFF.